This T cell receptor (beta chain) is from a study of T cells after yellow fever vaccination. Study-wide background: Any fraction with a low cell number was prepared using SMART-Seq v4 Ultra Low Input.

Synthesis of TCR cDNA relied on 5'RACE template switching, which attached a universal primer site and UMIs. Using its own MiXCR run on the 5' RACE reads, TCRdb lists one record per CDR3 protein. The sample has tens of thousands of distinct CDR3 sequences, over 5.5% seen once. The study's findings and limits: Almost no vaccine-responding clonotypes were detectable in day 0 sorted memory subsets. Primary-vaccination clones mostly resurfaced post-booster (less than 98% CD4, just under 90% CD8).

This clonotype was detected ten times or more. CDR1 is LGHDT and CDR2 is YNNKEL in the germline V gene (reference sequence). The CDR3 totals 12 residues. V lost 0 bases to trimming and J lost 4 bases, with 4 bases between them. The clonotype originates from a man aged 25 to 40 who received the YFV17D yellow fever vaccine. This rearrangement joins TRBV3-1 to TRBJ2-7; D gene unclear. The source was PBMCs, either bulk or a sorted T-cell subset (CD4+, CD8+, memory, or dextramer-sorted; not recorded which), collected on the day of the yellow fever booster vaccination. Here the CDR3 DNA reads TGTGCCAGCAGCCAAGAAGCTTACGAGCAGTACTTC. This sequence encodes CASSQEAYEQYF.